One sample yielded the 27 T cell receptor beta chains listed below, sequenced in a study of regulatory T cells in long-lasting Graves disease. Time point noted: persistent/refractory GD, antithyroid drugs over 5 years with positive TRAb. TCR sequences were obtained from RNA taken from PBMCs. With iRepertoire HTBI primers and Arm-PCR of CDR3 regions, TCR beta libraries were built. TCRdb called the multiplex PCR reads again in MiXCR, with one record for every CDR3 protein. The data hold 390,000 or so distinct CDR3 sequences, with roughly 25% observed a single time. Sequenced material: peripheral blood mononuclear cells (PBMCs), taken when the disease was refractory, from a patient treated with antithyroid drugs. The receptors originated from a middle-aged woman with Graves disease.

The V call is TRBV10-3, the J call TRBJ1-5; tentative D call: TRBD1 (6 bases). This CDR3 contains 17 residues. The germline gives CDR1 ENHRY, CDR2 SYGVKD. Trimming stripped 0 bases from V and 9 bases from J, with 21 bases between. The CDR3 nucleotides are TGTGCCATCAGTGAGTCGATTGGAGGACAGTCGTTTCGGCCCCAGCATTTT. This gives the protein CAISESIGGQSFRPQHF.

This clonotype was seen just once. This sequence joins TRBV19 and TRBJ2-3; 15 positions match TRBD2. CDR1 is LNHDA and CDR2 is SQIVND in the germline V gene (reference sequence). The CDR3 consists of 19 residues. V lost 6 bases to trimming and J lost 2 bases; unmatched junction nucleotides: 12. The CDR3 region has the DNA TGTGCCAGTAGGCCACGGACTAGCGGGAGGGCCGAGAACACAGATACGCAGTATTTT. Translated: CASRPRTSGRAENTDTQYF.

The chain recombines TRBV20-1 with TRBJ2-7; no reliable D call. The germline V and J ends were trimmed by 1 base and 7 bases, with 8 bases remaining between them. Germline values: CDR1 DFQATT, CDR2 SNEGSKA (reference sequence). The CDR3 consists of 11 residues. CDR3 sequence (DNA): TGCAGTGCTAGAGTTTTCGGAGAGCAGTACTTC. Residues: CSARVFGEQYF.

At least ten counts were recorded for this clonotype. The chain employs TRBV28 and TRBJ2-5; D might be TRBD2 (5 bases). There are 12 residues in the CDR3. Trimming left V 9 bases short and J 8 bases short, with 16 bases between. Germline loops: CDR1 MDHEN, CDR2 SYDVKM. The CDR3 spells CASRGPERTQYF. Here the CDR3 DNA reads TGTGCCAGTCGAGGGCCCGAACGTACCCAGTACTTC.

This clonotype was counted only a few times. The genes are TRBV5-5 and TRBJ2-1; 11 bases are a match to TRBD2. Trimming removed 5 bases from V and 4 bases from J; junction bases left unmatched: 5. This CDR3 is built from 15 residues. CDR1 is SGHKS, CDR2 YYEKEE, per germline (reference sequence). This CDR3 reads CASRPTSGDYNEQFF. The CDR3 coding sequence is TGTGCCAGCAGACCGACTAGCGGGGATTACAATGAGCAGTTCTTC. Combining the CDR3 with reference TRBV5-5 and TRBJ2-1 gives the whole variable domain DAGVTQSPTHLIKTRGQQVTLRCSPISGHKSVSWYQQVLGQGPQFIFQYYEKEERGRGNFPDRFSARQFPNYSSELNVNALLLGDSALYLCASRPTSGDYNEQFFGPGTRLTVL.

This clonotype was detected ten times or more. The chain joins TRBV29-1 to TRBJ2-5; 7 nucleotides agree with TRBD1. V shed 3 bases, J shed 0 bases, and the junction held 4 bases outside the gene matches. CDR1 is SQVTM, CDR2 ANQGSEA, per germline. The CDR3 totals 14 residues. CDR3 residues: CSVDPTGNQETQYF. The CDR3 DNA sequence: TGCAGCGTTGACCCGACAGGGAACCAAGAGACCCAGTACTTC. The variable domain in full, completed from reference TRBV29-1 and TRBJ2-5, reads SAVISQKPSRDICQRGTSLTIQCQVDSQVTMMFWYRQQPGQSLTLIATANQGSEATYESGFVIDKFPISRPNLTFSTLTVSNMSPEDSSIYLCSVDPTGNQETQYFGPGTRLLVL.

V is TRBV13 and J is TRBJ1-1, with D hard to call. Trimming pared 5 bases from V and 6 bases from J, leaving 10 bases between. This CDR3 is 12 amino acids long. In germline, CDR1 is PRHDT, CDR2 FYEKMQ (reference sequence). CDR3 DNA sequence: TGTGCCAGCAGCCAAGGGATCTCTGAAGCTTTCTTT. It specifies CASSQGISEAFF.

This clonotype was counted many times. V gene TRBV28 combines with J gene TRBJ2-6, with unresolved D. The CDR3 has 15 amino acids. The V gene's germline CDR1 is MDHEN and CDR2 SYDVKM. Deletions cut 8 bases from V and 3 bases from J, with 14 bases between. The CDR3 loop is CASVAGRRGANVLTF. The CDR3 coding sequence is TGTGCCAGCGTGGCAGGTCGCCGTGGGGCCAACGTCCTGACTTTC.

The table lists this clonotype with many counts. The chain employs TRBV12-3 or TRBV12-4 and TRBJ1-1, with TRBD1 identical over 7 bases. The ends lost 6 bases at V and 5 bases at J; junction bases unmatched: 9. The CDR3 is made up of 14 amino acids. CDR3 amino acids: CASSPTGRSTEAFF. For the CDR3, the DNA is TGTGCCAGCAGCCCGACAGGGAGGTCGACTGAAGCTTTCTTT.

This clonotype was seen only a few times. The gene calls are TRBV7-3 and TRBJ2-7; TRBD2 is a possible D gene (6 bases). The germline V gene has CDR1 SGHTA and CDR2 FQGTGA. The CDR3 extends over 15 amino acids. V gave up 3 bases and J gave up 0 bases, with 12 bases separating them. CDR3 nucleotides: TGTGCCAGCAGCTTGGAGGGGCGGGGCTCCTACGAGCAGTACTTC. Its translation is CASSLEGRGSYEQYF.

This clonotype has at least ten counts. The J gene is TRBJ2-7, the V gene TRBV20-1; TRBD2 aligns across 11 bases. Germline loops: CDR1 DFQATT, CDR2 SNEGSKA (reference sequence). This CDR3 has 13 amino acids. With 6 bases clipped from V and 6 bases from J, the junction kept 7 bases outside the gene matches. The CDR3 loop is CSAPGTSGGEQYF. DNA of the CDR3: TGCAGTGCCCCCGGGACTAGCGGTGGCGAGCAGTACTTC.

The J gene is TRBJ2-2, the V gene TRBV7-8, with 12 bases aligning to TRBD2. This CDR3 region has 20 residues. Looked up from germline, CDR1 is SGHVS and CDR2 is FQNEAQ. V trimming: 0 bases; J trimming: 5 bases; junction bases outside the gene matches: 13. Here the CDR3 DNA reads TGTGCCAGCAGCTTAGCGGTTGAGAGCACTAGCGGGAGGAGGACCGGGGAGCTGTTTTTT. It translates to CASSLAVESTSGRRTGELFF.

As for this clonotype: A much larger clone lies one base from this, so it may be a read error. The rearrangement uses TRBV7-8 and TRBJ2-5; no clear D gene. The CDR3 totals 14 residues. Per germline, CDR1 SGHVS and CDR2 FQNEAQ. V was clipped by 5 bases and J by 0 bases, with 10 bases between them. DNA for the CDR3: TGTGCCAGCAGCCGAGAAGGGTACCAAGAGACCCAGTACTTC. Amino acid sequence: CASSREGYQETQYF.

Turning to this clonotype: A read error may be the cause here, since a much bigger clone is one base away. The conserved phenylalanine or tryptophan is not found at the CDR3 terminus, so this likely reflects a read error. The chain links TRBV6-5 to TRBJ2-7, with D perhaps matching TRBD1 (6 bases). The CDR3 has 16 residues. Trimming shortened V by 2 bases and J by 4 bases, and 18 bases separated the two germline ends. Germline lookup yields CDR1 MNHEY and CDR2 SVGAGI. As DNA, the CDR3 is TGTGCCAGCAGTTACCCCCCAGGGGTGGGGGTATACGAGCAGTACTCC. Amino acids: CASSYPPGVGVYEQYS.

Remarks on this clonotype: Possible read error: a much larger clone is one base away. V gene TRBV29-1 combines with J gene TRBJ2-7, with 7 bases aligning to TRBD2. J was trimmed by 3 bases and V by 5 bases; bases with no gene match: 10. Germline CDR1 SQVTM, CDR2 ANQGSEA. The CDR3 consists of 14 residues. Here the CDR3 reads CSVLPGASGYEQYF. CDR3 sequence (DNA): TGCAGCGTTTTACCCGGGGCTAGCGGCTACGAGCAGTACTTC.

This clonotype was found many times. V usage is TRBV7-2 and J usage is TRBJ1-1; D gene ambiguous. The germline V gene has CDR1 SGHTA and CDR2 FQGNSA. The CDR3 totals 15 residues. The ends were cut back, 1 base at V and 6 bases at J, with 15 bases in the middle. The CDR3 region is CASSLGRWGAAEAFF. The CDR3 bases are TGTGCCAGCAGCTTAGGGAGGTGGGGAGCGGCTGAAGCTTTCTTT.

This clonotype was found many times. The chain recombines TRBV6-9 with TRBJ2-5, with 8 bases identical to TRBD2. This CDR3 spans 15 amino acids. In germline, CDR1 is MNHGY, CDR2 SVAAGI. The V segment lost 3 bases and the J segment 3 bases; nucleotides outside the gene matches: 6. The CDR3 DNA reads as TGTGCCAGCAGTTACTGGGACGGGGGGGAAGAGACCCAGTACTTC. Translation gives CASSYWDGGEETQYF.

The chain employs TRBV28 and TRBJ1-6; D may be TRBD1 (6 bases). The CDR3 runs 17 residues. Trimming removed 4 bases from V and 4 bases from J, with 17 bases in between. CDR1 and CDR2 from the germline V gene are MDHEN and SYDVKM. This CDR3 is CASSWGAVGIYNSPLHF. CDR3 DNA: TGTGCCAGCAGTTGGGGGGCAGTTGGAATTTATAATTCACCCCTCCACTTT.

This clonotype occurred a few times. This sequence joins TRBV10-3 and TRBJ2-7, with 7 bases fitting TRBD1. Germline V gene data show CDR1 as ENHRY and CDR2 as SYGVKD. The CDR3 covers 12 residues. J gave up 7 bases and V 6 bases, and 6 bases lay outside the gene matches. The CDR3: CAIRIQGSEQYF. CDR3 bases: TGTGCCATCAGGATACAGGGGAGTGAGCAGTACTTC.

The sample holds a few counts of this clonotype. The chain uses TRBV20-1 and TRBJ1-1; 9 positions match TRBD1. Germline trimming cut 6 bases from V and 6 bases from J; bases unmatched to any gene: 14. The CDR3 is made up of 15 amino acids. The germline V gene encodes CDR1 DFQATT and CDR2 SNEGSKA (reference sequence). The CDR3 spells CSASGSGTGNSEAFF. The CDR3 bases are TGCAGTGCATCAGGAAGCGGGACAGGGAATTCTGAAGCTTTCTTT.

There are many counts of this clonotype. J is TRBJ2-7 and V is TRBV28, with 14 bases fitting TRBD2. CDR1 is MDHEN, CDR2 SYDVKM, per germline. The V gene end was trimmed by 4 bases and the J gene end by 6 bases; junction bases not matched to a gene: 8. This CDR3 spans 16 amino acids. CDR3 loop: CASSSGTSGSQGEQYF. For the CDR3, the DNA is TGTGCCAGCAGTTCCGGGACTAGCGGGAGCCAGGGCGAGCAGTACTTC.

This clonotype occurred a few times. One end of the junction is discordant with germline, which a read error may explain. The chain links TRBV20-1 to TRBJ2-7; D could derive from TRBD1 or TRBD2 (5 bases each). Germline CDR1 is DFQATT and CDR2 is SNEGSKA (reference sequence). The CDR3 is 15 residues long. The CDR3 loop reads CSAPARSQGRDERYF. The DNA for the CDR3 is TGCAGTGCTCCCGCCAGGAGTCAAGGAAGGGACGAGCGGTACTTC.

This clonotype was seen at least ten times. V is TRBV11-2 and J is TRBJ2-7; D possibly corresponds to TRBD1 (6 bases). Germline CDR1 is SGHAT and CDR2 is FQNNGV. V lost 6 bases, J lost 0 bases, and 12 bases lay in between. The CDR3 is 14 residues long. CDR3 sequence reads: CASSPGDNSYEQYF. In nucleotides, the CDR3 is TGTGCCAGCAGTCCAGGGGACAACTCCTACGAGCAGTACTTC.

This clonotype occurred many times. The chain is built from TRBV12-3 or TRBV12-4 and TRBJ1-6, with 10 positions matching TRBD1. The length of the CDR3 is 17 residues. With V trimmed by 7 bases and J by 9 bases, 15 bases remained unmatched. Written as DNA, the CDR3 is TGTGCCAGCAACCAACGACAGGGGGCAACTATAGGTTCACCCCTCCACTTT. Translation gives CASNQRQGATIGSPLHF.

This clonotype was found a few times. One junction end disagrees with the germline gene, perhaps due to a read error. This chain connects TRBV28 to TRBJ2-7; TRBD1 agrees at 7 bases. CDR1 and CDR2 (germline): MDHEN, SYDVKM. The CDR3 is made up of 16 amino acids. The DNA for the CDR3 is TGTGCCTGCAGTCCCGTCACAGGGGTCGTCGGGTACGAGCAGTACTTC. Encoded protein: CACSPVTGVVGYEQYF.

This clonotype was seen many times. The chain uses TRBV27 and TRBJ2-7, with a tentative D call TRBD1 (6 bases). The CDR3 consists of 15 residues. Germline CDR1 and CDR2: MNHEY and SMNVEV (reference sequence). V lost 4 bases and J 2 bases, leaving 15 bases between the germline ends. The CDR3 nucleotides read TGTGCCAGCAGTTCGGGGACACCAGAAACCTACGAGCAGTACTTC. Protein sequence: CASSSGTPETYEQYF.

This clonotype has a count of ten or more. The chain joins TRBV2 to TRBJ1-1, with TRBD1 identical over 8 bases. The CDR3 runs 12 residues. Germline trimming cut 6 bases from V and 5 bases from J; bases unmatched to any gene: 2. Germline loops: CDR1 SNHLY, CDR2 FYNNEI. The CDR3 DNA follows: TGTGCCAGCAGCGGGGACAGGACTGAAGCTTTCTTT. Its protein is CASSGDRTEAFF.